This T cell receptor beta chain was sequenced during a study of cytomegalovirus exposure and HLA in healthy donors. CDR3 length: 16 amino acids. Germline V gene lookup returns CDR1 SNHLY and CDR2 FYNNEI. The V end lost 6 bases, the J end lost 2 bases, and 16 bases lay between the germline ends. 13 Jbeta primers and 60 Vbeta primers were used for the PCR. The data were produced by immunoSEQ multiplex PCR, yet TCRdb's version contains in-frame clones alone and is incomplete. The repertoire holds 150,000 to 200,000 clones, with 75% to 85% as singletons. In its sample, this clone was seen a few times. The sample consisted of PBMCs. This receptor was obtained from a woman between 25 and 40 years old in good health and CMV-seropositive. The rearrangement links TRBV2 to TRBJ2-2; tentative D call: TRBD1 (5 bases). This chain's CDR3 is CASRDLGVINTGELFF. The CDR3 nucleotides are TGTGCCAGCAGAGACTTAGGGGTTATCAACACCGGGGAGCTGTTTTTT.